This T cell receptor beta chain emerged from a study of T cell responses to AZD1222 COVID-19 vaccine. Study results and caveats: Close to half of all spike-specific TCRs reportedly target regions of the variants that are unmutated. After two AZD1222 doses, spike-specific TCR breadth and depth rose versus day 0. Repertoire collection took place solely once the T cell response had peaked.

This CDR3 has 13 amino acids. Germline V gene data show CDR1 as SNHLY and CDR2 as FYNNEI. V was cut by 7 bases and J by 7 bases, with 14 bases left in between. On this clone itself: The antigen is unknown.

Clones were read by immunoSEQ multiplex PCR, and TCRdb kept only the in-frame ones, dropping some. Among roughly 80,000 clones listed, roughly nine tenths were seen once. The sample was peripheral blood, taken on day 0 of AZD1222 vaccination. This chain joins TRBV2 and TRBJ1-5; weak D call: TRBD1 (5 bases). The receptor was derived from an adult in good health. The CDR3 DNA reads as TGTGCCAGCAACGCGGGGGGAGGCCAGCCCCAGCATTTT. This translates into CASNAGGGQPQHF.